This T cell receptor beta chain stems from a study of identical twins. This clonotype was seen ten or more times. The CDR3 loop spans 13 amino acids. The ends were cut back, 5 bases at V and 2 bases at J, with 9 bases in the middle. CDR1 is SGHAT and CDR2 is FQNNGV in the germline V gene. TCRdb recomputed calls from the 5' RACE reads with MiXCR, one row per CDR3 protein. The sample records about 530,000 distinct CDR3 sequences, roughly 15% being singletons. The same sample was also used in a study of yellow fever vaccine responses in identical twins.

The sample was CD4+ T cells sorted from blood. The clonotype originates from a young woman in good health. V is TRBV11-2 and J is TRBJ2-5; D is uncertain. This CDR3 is CASSLSWQETQYF. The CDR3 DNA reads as TGTGCCAGCAGCCTTTCGTGGCAAGAGACCCAGTACTTC. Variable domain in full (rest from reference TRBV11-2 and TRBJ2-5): EAGVAQSPRYKIIEKRQSVAFWCNPISGHATLYWYQQILGQGPKLLIQFQNNGVVDDSQLPKDRFSAERLKGVDSTLKIQPAKLEDSAVYLCASSLSWQETQYFGPGTRLLVL.